This T cell receptor (beta chain) emerged from a study of cytomegalovirus exposure and HLA in healthy donors. About this clone: Its cognate antigen is unknown.

V was cut by 5 bases and J by 2 bases, with 10 bases left in between. This CDR3 region has 13 residues. Germline CDR1 reads SEHNR; CDR2 reads FQNEAQ (reference sequence). Findings and limits, study-wide: Later analysis showed most CMV-associated TCR beta chains appearing HLA-restricted. Sequences of the TCR beta chain were said to predict the HLA-A and HLA-B alleles of most subjects accurately. After further analysis at a later stage, around 17,000 TCR beta sequences were associated with HLA alleles at 0.05 false discovery rate.

The PCR had 60 Vbeta and 13 Jbeta primers. In the study's own analysis: Roughly 11 million of the about 80 million unique TCR beta chains counted in a later analysis were shared. Data came from immunoSEQ multiplex PCR; TCRdb stores just in-frame clones and leaves some out. V and J calls and clone size come straight from that table; D and trimming were deduced from the DNA. This sample's table reports 140,000 to 150,000 clones. The sample consisted of PBMCs. The receptor's source is a male donor in good health and CMV-seronegative. V and J are TRBV7-9 and TRBJ2-7; possible D gene TRBD1, 6 bases. DNA for the CDR3: TGTGCCAGCAGCGGGGACACCCCCTACGAGCAGTACTTC. The encoded protein is CASSGDTPYEQYF.